The next 28 T cell receptor beta chains were all read from a single sample in a study of long-term antiretroviral therapy in people with HIV. Sequencing relied on immunoSEQ assay v3.0, run at survey level. Produced via immunoSEQ multiplex PCR; TCRdb's table is partial and in-frame only. The sample carries 14,000 or so clones, just under 85% recorded once. Sequences were derived from unsorted PBMCs, sampled just before starting antiretroviral therapy. The receptor set was obtained from a man in his forties or fifties with HIV.

The chain couples TRBV4-1 to TRBJ2-1; TRBD2 matches 9 bases. Germline V CDR1 and CDR2: MGHRA, YSYEKL. The CDR3 consists of 19 residues. Losses at the gene ends were 0 bases for V and 0 bases for J; bases not matched to a gene: 9. The CDR3 protein is CASSQDLAGPSYSYNEQFF. DNA of the CDR3: TGCGCCAGCAGCCAAGACCTAGCGGGGCCCTCCTACTCCTACAATGAGCAGTTCTTC.

This chain uses TRBV27 with TRBJ2-7; 8 bases fit TRBD2. This CDR3 region has 15 residues. The germline V gene encodes CDR1 MNHEY and CDR2 SMNVEV (reference sequence). The V segment lost 6 bases and the J segment 2 bases; nucleotides outside the gene matches: 9. CDR3 sequence (DNA): TGTGCCAGCAGGGCCCGGGGGGGGTTCGCCTACGAGCAGTACTTC. This codes for CASRARGGFAYEQYF.

This clone was seen more than once but under ten times. V and J are TRBV30 and TRBJ2-3; TRBD1 agrees at 9 bases. Germline values: CDR1 GTSNPN, CDR2 SVGIG (reference sequence). The V segment lost 5 bases and the J segment 3 bases; nucleotides outside the gene matches: 6. The length of the CDR3 is 14 residues. CDR3 protein: CAWARGTGTDTQYF. CDR3 bases: TGTGCCTGGGCCCGAGGGACAGGGACAGATACGCAGTATTTT. Using reference TRBV30 and TRBJ2-3 for the parts outside the CDR3, the full variable domain is SQTIHQWPATLVQPVGSPLSLECTVEGTSNPNLYWYRQAAGRGLQLLFYSVGIGQISSEVPQNLSASRPQDRQFILSSKKLLLSDSGFYLCAWARGTGTDTQYFGPGTRLTVL.

The chain links TRBV5-1 to TRBJ2-1, with 9 bases identical to TRBD2. The CDR3 consists of 16 residues. Germline V CDR1 and CDR2: SGHRS, YFSETQ. J gave up 0 bases and V 4 bases, and 5 bases lay outside the gene matches. CDR3 nucleotides: TGCGCCAGCAGCCGGGATAGCGGGAGCTCCTACAATGAGCAGTTCTTC. It specifies CASSRDSGSSYNEQFF.

This chain uses TRBV19 with TRBJ1-1; TRBD1 agrees at 7 bases. Germline loops: CDR1 LNHDA, CDR2 SQIVND (reference sequence). This CDR3 is 15 amino acids long. V dropped 3 bases and J dropped 2; count of bases not matched to a gene: 6. The DNA of the CDR3 is TGTGCCAGTAGTATCAGGGGGAGTATCAACACTGAAGCTTTCTTT. It is translated as CASSIRGSINTEAFF.

This clone appeared once. The V call is TRBV27, the J call TRBJ2-4, with 10 nucleotides matching TRBD1. CDR1 is MNHEY, CDR2 SMNVEV, per germline (reference sequence). The CDR3 runs to 15 residues. The V gene end was trimmed by 0 bases and the J gene end by 11 bases; junction bases not matched to a gene: 7. The CDR3, as DNA: TGTGCCAGCAGTTTATCTCATGGGACAGGGGTCGTTCAGTACTTC. Amino acid sequence: CASSLSHGTGVVQYF.

The V gene is TRBV6-5, the J gene TRBJ2-2; D call uncertain. Trimming pared 5 bases from V and 1 base from J, leaving 11 bases between. Germline lookup yields CDR1 MNHEY and CDR2 SVGAGI. CDR3 length: 15 residues. The CDR3 DNA reads as TGTGCCAGCAGTAAGGAACTCCTGAACACCGGGGAGCTGTTTTTT. This sequence encodes CASSKELLNTGELFF.

This chain joins TRBV10-3 and TRBJ2-7, with 14 bases fitting TRBD2. This CDR3 is built from 16 residues. J lost 5 bases, V lost 10 bases, and 13 bases had no gene match. The germline CDR1 and CDR2 sequences are ENHRY and SYGVKD. The CDR3 spells CATATSGGAKGNEQYF. CDR3 nucleotides: TGTGCCACTGCGACTAGCGGGGGGGCCAAGGGCAACGAGCAGTACTTC.

The rearrangement joins TRBV4-1 to TRBJ1-5; D is unclear. Per the germline V gene, CDR1 is MGHRA and CDR2 is YSYEKL. V lost 0 bases and J lost 7, with 7 bases in between. The CDR3 covers 13 residues. The CDR3 sequence is CASSQESRQPQHF. The CDR3 nucleotides are TGCGCCAGCAGCCAAGAGAGCCGCCAGCCCCAGCATTTT.

The rearrangement links TRBV5-8 to TRBJ1-1, with a tentative D call TRBD1 (5 bases). The V gene lost 1 base and the J gene lost 1 base, with 14 bases spanning the gap. The CDR3 spans 16 residues. CDR1 is SGHTS, CDR2 YDEGEE, per germline. In DNA form, the CDR3 reads TGTGCCAGCAGCTTGTCGGGGGGGGGAGGGAACACTGAAGCTTTCTTT. It encodes CASSLSGGGGNTEAFF.

The chain couples TRBV28 to TRBJ1-2; 10 bases line up with TRBD1. The CDR3 consists of 16 residues. Germline V gene data show CDR1 as MDHEN and CDR2 as SYDVKM. The ends lost 4 bases at V and 3 bases at J; junction bases unmatched: 8. Here the CDR3 reads CASSSRTGGAYYGYTF. The CDR3 DNA reads TGTGCCAGCAGTTCAAGGACAGGGGGGGCTTACTATGGCTACACCTTC.

V gene TRBV6-1 combines with J gene TRBJ2-3, with D unresolved. The ends were cut back, 2 bases at V and 5 bases at J, with 5 bases in the middle. Germline CDR1 and CDR2: MNHNS and SASEGT. The CDR3 extends over 12 amino acids. CDR3 protein: CASSEYRDTQYF. The CDR3 nucleotides are TGTGCCAGCAGTGAATATCGAGATACGCAGTATTTT.

This chain connects TRBV18 to TRBJ2-1; the match to TRBD1 covers 10 bases. This CDR3 comprises 15 residues. The J segment lost 3 bases and the V segment lost 5 bases, leaving 4 bases of the junction unmatched. The germline CDR1 and CDR2 sequences are KGHSH and LQKENI. DNA of the CDR3: TGTGCCAGCTCAAGAGGACAGGGGGACTACAATGAGCAGTTCTTC. Protein: CASSRGQGDYNEQFF.

The chain uses TRBV5-1 and TRBJ2-1; 10 nucleotides agree with TRBD2. There are 17 residues in the CDR3. The J segment lost 0 bases and the V segment lost 4 bases, leaving 7 bases of the junction unmatched. CDR1 and CDR2 (germline): SGHRS, YFSETQ. The CDR3 spells CASSTGSGGSSYNEQFF. The CDR3 DNA reads as TGCGCCAGCAGCACCGGTAGCGGGGGGAGCTCCTACAATGAGCAGTTCTTC.

The chain employs TRBV7-3 and TRBJ2-2; D not certain. This CDR3 comprises 14 residues. V was shortened by 8 bases and J by 1 base, with 11 bases between the two germline ends. The germline CDR1 and CDR2 sequences are SGHTA and FQGTGA. The CDR3 DNA reads TGTGCCAGCCGCGGACGTTGGAACACCGGGGAGCTGTTTTTT. It encodes CASRGRWNTGELFF.

The chain uses TRBV2 and TRBJ1-1; D is possibly TRBD1 (6 bases). Between the trimmed V and J ends, which lost 1 base and 1 base, there was a span of 7 bases. Germline V gene data show CDR1 as SNHLY and CDR2 as FYNNEI. This CDR3 has 14 amino acids. This CDR3 reads CASSEEQGNTEAFF. In DNA form, the CDR3 reads TGTGCCAGCAGTGAAGAACAGGGGAACACTGAAGCTTTCTTT.

The chain is built from TRBV9 and TRBJ1-3; the D is unclear. V dropped 4 bases and J dropped 0 bases, with 23 bases sitting between them. Germline V gene sequence: CDR1 SGDLS, CDR2 YYNGEE. The CDR3 runs 19 residues. This CDR3 is CASSPGFNTGRTSGNTIYF. The CDR3 DNA reads as TGTGCCAGCAGCCCAGGATTTAACACGGGCAGAACCTCTGGAAACACCATATATTTT.

CDR3 region: CASSPPGLAGANEQFF. As DNA, the CDR3 is TGTGCCAGCAGTCCCCCGGGACTAGCGGGAGCCAATGAGCAGTTCTTC. The chain is built from TRBV6-6 and TRBJ2-1, with 14 bases lining up with TRBD2. CDR3 size: 16 residues. The germline V gene has CDR1 MNHNY and CDR2 SVGAGI (reference sequence). The V and J ends lost 5 bases and 6 bases, in that order; junction bases with no gene match: 6.

In regard to this clone: Its ends do not fully match the called genes, so a read error is possible. The rearrangement joins TRBV7-8 to TRBJ2-7, with 10 positions matching TRBD1. CDR3 length: 12 amino acids. The germline gives CDR1 SGHVS, CDR2 FQNEAQ. The DNA of the CDR3 is TGTGCCAGCAGCCCCTGGACAGGGGGTTTTATCTTC. This encodes CASSPWTGGFIF.

V and J are TRBV10-3 and TRBJ1-1; D is undetermined. V was pared by 6 bases and J by 5 bases, with 13 bases between. This CDR3 has 13 residues. Germline V CDR1 and CDR2: ENHRY, SYGVKD. CDR3 nucleotides: TGTGCCATCAGGGCGGAATCGATGACTGAAGCTTTCTTT. It codes for CAIRAESMTEAFF.

This clone was counted a single time. The chain carries TRBV2 and TRBJ1-5, with no clear D. V was shortened by 3 bases and J by 6 bases, with 6 bases between the two germline ends. This CDR3 is built from 12 residues. CDR1 SNHLY and CDR2 FYNNEI come from the germline V gene. The CDR3 sequence: CASSDQRQPQHF. The CDR3 region has the DNA TGTGCCAGCAGTGATCAGCGTCAGCCCCAGCATTTT.

Here the CDR3 reads CAISDGLPYGYTF. The DNA of the CDR3 is TGTGCCATCAGTGACGGACTCCCCTATGGCTACACCTTC. This chain links TRBV10-3 with TRBJ1-2; no clear D gene. The V end lost 3 bases, the J end lost 4 bases, and 9 bases lay between the germline ends. Germline V lookup: CDR1 ENHRY, CDR2 SYGVKD. The CDR3 consists of 13 residues.

The chain links TRBV7-9 to TRBJ2-1, with 7 nucleotides matching TRBD1. The germline gives CDR1 SEHNR, CDR2 FQNEAQ (reference sequence). The CDR3 covers 15 residues. Trimming at V came to 4 bases and at J to 4 bases, leaving 7 bases not matched to a gene. CDR3 in amino acids: CASSWPRTGYNEQFF. In DNA, the CDR3 is TGTGCCAGCAGCTGGCCTAGGACAGGATACAATGAGCAGTTCTTC.

The gene calls are TRBV4-1 and TRBJ2-1; 10 nucleotides align to TRBD2. CDR3 size: 21 residues. Trimming took 4 bases from V and 0 from J; bases not matched to a gene: 18. Looked up from germline, CDR1 is MGHRA and CDR2 is YSYEKL. The CDR3 protein is CASSPGGSVAGGPSSYNEQFF. The CDR3 DNA is TGCGCCAGCAGCCCCGGAGGGTCGGTAGCGGGAGGCCCGAGCTCCTACAATGAGCAGTTCTTC.

The J gene is TRBJ1-1, the V gene TRBV4-1; TRBD1 might be the D (6 bases). CDR1 is MGHRA, CDR2 YSYEKL, per germline. This CDR3 is built from 15 residues. V was shortened by 3 bases and J by 1 base, with 12 bases between the two germline ends. CDR3 amino acids: CASSHTGHPNTEAFF. DNA of the CDR3: TGCGCCAGCAGCCATACGGGACACCCGAACACTGAAGCTTTCTTT.

This clone was observed a handful of times. This is likely an artifact of a read error, given a far larger clone one base away. Other DNA sequences in the sample encode the same CDR3. The CDR3 protein is CASSLQGAGELFF. The CDR3 nucleotides are TGTGCCAGCAGCTTACAGGGGGCCGGGGAGCTGTTTTTT. The J gene is TRBJ2-2, the V gene TRBV11-2; TRBD1 matches at 7 bases. CDR3 size: 13 residues. J was trimmed by 6 bases and V by 2 bases; bases with no gene match: 0. Germline loops: CDR1 SGHAT, CDR2 FQNNGV.

The rearrangement uses TRBV19 and TRBJ1-4; 8 bases map to TRBD1. V was clipped by 7 bases and J by 3 bases; unmatched bases: 4. The length of the CDR3 is 14 residues. Germline assignment: CDR1 LNHDA and CDR2 SQIVND (reference sequence). CDR3 coding DNA: TGTGCCAGTACTCAGGGGGCGGCTAATGAAAAACTGTTTTTT. Translated: CASTQGAANEKLFF.

In nucleotides, the CDR3 is TGTGCCATCAGAAACAGGGGGGATTCACCCCTCCACTTT. Translation: CAIRNRGDSPLHF. This chain uses TRBV10-3 with TRBJ1-6, with 8 bases matching TRBD1. With 6 bases clipped from V and 8 bases from J, the junction kept 3 bases outside the gene matches. The CDR3 has 13 residues. The germline gives CDR1 ENHRY, CDR2 SYGVKD.